Here is one TCR beta chain with its context. No antigen is known for it. This entry comes from a study of T cell repertoires in cytomegalovirus infection. Turning to the study itself: Selected CMV epitopes included recently identified HLA-C-restricted ones as well as well-studied HLA-B-restricted ones. Public TCR beta signatures provided an indication of both CMV infection and a matching HLA type.

TCRdb re-derived calls from the reads in MiXCR, one entry per CDR3 protein. The table lists 900,000 to 950,000 distinct CDR3 sequences, approximately 32% of them singletons. Germline V gene sequence: CDR1 MNHEY, CDR2 SVGAGI. The CDR3 loop spans 15 amino acids. The V and J ends lost 2 bases and 6 bases respectively, with 14 bases between them. This chain links TRBV6-5 with TRBJ2-1; the D gene is possibly TRBD2 (7 bases). The receptor was derived from a human donor in good health (CMV status not recorded). Some clones in this sample may be carry-over from other donors' samples. The specimen was cultured CD8+ T cells from PBMCs, collected from culture after CMV antigen stimulation. CDR3 amino acids: CASSYGGALINEQFF. As DNA, the CDR3 is TGTGCCAGCAGTTACGGGGGGGCTTTGATCAATGAGCAGTTCTTC.